A single sample is the source of the 5 T cell receptor beta chains below, sequenced in a study of cytotoxic CD8 clonotypes in ibrutinib-treated CLL (dated by TCRdb to the early 2020s). Libraries came from the immunoSEQ multiplex PCR assay. Here the immuneACCESS table is served through TCRdb, limited to in-frame sequences with V and J called. Missing clones are a known gap in these copies; in checked studies unresolved V genes cover under half, and the rest lacks a known reason. Recorded for this sample are some 140,000 clones; around 90% of them occurred a single time. The top ten clones comprise 10% to 11% of the sample. The sample's time point label, in plain terms: approximately 11 months on ibrutinib. The sequences come from PBMCs, collected after 12 months of ibrutinib treatment. The receptors here all came from a human donor with chronic lymphocytic leukemia.

This clone was detected only once. The rearrangement uses TRBV27 and TRBJ2-2; 12 bases agree with TRBD2. Losses at the gene ends were 4 bases for V and 3 bases for J; bases not matched to a gene: 6. Germline V gives CDR1 MNHEY, CDR2 SMNVEV (reference sequence). The CDR3 consists of 17 residues. The CDR3 here is CASSYRTSGMDTGELFF. CDR3 nucleotides: TGTGCCAGCAGTTATCGGACTAGCGGGATGGACACCGGGGAGCTGTTTTTT.

The chain links TRBV19 to TRBJ1-4; 7 bases align to TRBD1. V was clipped by 3 bases and J by 8 bases; unmatched bases: 6. The CDR3 has 14 residues. Germline V gene lookup returns CDR1 LNHDA and CDR2 SQIVND (reference sequence). The CDR3 reads CASSILGGGEKLFF. The CDR3 DNA follows: TGTGCCAGTAGTATCCTAGGGGGCGGAGAAAAACTGTTTTTT.

The chain has TRBV4-1 and TRBJ1-4; D is possibly TRBD1 (5 bases). Germline assignment: CDR1 MGHRA and CDR2 YSYEKL. This CDR3 comprises 15 residues. V was trimmed by 5 bases and J by 4 bases, leaving 14 bases between them. The CDR3 DNA reads TGCGCCAGCAGCGTTCCGACAGCCAGTAATGAAAAACTGTTTTTT. Its protein product is CASSVPTASNEKLFF.

The genes are TRBV14 and TRBJ1-2, with a weak D call TRBD1 (6 bases). V was cut by 4 bases and J by 2 bases, with 14 bases left in between. The CDR3 extends over 15 amino acids. Germline V gene data show CDR1 as SGHDN and CDR2 as FVKESK. The CDR3 nucleotides are TGTGCCAGCAGCCGAAAGACAGGTGCGAACTATGGCTACACCTTC. Translation: CASSRKTGANYGYTF.

The V and J genes are TRBV5-8 and TRBJ2-4; D remains ambiguous. Trimming removed 0 bases at V and 0 bases at J, with 4 bases between. The CDR3 has 14 amino acids. CDR1 and CDR2 from the germline V gene are SGHTS and YDEGEE. The CDR3 coding sequence is TGTGCCAGCAGCTTGGGCAGAGCCAAAAACATTCAGTACTTC. It translates to CASSLGRAKNIQYF.